These 18 T cell receptor beta chains were all obtained from the same sample, sequenced in a study of blood T cells in healthy people across ages. PCR was performed a second time for about 6 to 11 cycles using a sample-barcoded 5' primer and a J-beta primer mix. One entry per CDR3 protein results from TCRdb running MiXCR on the 5' RACE reads. Among a few hundred thousand distinct CDR3 sequences listed, 27% were seen once. Specimen: blood. Receptors were obtained from a woman aged 70-85 years in good health.

Only a few counts were recorded for this clonotype. J is TRBJ2-5 and V is TRBV30; TRBD1 matches 12 bases. Germline V CDR1 and CDR2: GTSNPN, SVGIG (reference sequence). V gave up 1 base and J gave up 0 bases; unmatched junction bases: 6. This CDR3 comprises 17 residues. The CDR3, as DNA: TGTGCCTGGAGTGGGGGACAGGGGGCTAAGTACCAAGAGACCCAGTACTTC. Protein sequence: CAWSGGQGAKYQETQYF.

The rearrangement uses TRBV19 and TRBJ1-5, with a tentative D call TRBD1 (5 bases). Per the germline V gene, CDR1 is LNHDA and CDR2 is SQIVND (reference sequence). The CDR3 contains 16 residues. V gave up 6 bases and J gave up 11 bases, with 26 bases separating them. The DNA of the CDR3 is TGTGCCAGTAGGGAATTCGGGACGGGGGGTTTGTGGACCCAGCATTTT. This codes for CASREFGTGGLWTQHF. Using reference TRBV19 and TRBJ1-5 for the parts outside the CDR3, the full variable domain is DGGITQSPKYLFRKEGQNVTLSCEQNLNHDAMYWYRQDPGQGLRLIYYSQIVNDFQKGDIAEGYSVSREKKESFPLTVTSAQKNPTAFYLCASREFGTGGLWTQHFGDGTRLSIL.

This clonotype was observed a few times. The chain's CDR3 is CASSVASLIQETQYF. In nucleotides, the CDR3 is TGTGCCAGCAGCGTAGCTAGCCTGATACAAGAGACCCAGTACTTC. This sequence joins TRBV9 and TRBJ2-5; a possible D gene is TRBD2 (5 bases). The CDR3 has 15 residues. Looked up from germline, CDR1 is SGDLS and CDR2 is YYNGEE. The V and J ends lost 0 bases and 2 bases respectively, with 11 bases between them.

The sample holds one count of this clonotype. The chain links TRBV5-5 to TRBJ2-1; no reliable D call. Germline CDR1 is SGHKS and CDR2 is YYEKEE (reference sequence). The ends were cut back, 0 bases at V and 8 bases at J, with 12 bases in the middle. The CDR3 covers 14 residues. The CDR3 DNA sequence: TGTGCCAGCAGCTTGGCCTTCGGCGCTTATGAGCAGTTCTTC. The encoded protein is CASSLAFGAYEQFF. Looking up the rest from reference TRBV5-5 and TRBJ2-1 gives the full variable domain: DAGVTQSPTHLIKTRGQQVTLRCSPISGHKSVSWYQQVLGQGPQFIFQYYEKEERGRGNFPDRFSARQFPNYSSELNVNALLLGDSALYLCASSLAFGAYEQFFGPGTRLTVL.

With regard to this clonotype: The junction does not match germline at one end; this may be a read error. J is TRBJ2-5 and V is TRBV12-3 or TRBV12-4, with D possibly TRBD2 on 6 matching bases. This CDR3 spans 14 amino acids. The CDR3 loop reads CTSSLGLRKETQYF. CDR3 DNA: TGTACCAGCAGTTTGGGACTCCGGAAAGAGACCCAGTACTTC.

The table lists this clonotype with a few counts. The gene calls are TRBV27 and TRBJ1-4; 10 bases fit TRBD1. Germline values: CDR1 MNHEY, CDR2 SMNVEV (reference sequence). The CDR3 is 17 residues long. With V trimmed by 0 bases and J by 8 bases, 9 bases remained unmatched. The DNA of the CDR3 is TGTGCCAGCAGTTTATCGCCTCCCGGGACAGGGGAGGAAAAACTGTTTTTT. It specifies CASSLSPPGTGEEKLFF.

This clonotype has just a few counts. The DNA of the CDR3 is TGCAGCGCATCCGTGGTCTACAATGAGCAGTTCTTC. Amino acid sequence: CSASVVYNEQFF. The V gene is TRBV29-1, the J gene TRBJ2-5, with D unclear. TRBJ2-1 explains the end of the DNA better; the J call may be wrong. The CDR3 consists of 12 residues. Germline V gene sequence: CDR1 SQVTM, CDR2 ANQGSEA.

There are a few counts of this clonotype. The rearrangement uses TRBV20-1 and TRBJ2-1; no reliable D call. The ends were cut back, 6 bases at V and 0 bases at J, with 9 bases in the middle. Germline V lookup: CDR1 DFQATT, CDR2 SNEGSKA (reference sequence). This CDR3 region has 13 residues. The CDR3 is CSAADGSYNEQFF. The CDR3 DNA follows: TGCAGTGCGGCGGACGGCTCCTACAATGAGCAGTTCTTC.

In this sample, this clonotype turned up a few times. V usage is TRBV15 and J usage is TRBJ1-4, with 8 bases aligning to TRBD1. Germline trimming cut 4 bases from V and 5 bases from J; bases unmatched to any gene: 6. This CDR3 contains 15 residues. Germline loops: CDR1 LNHNV, CDR2 YYDKDF (reference sequence). CDR3 region: CATSIGTGGNEKLFF. CDR3 nucleotide sequence: TGTGCCACCAGCATCGGGACAGGAGGAAATGAAAAACTGTTTTTT.

The V gene is TRBV4-1, the J gene TRBJ2-1; 10 positions agree with TRBD2. V lost 1 base to trimming and J lost 3 bases; unmatched junction nucleotides: 6. The CDR3 covers 17 residues. CDR1 is MGHRA and CDR2 is YSYEKL in the germline V gene. The CDR3 spells CASSQVGSGGIYNEQFF. CDR3 in DNA: TGCGCCAGCAGCCAAGTCGGTAGCGGGGGGATCTACAATGAGCAGTTCTTC.

J is TRBJ1-2 and V is TRBV10-3; 8 bases fit TRBD1. Losses at the gene ends were 6 bases for V and 3 bases for J; bases not matched to a gene: 3. This CDR3 is built from 13 residues. CDR1 and CDR2 from the germline V gene are ENHRY and SYGVKD. The CDR3 DNA sequence: TGTGCCATCAGCCAGGGGGCGGACTATGGCTACACCTTC. Translation: CAISQGADYGYTF.

This chain links TRBV7-2 with TRBJ2-7; the match to TRBD1 covers 8 bases. Trimming removed 3 bases from V and 3 bases from J; junction bases left unmatched: 7. The germline V gene has CDR1 SGHTA and CDR2 FQGNSA. This CDR3 is 15 amino acids long. In nucleotides, the CDR3 is TGTGCCAGCAGCTTTCGGACAGGGTCGGACTACGAGCAGTACTTC. Its protein is CASSFRTGSDYEQYF.

This clonotype has a handful of counts. The chain is built from TRBV5-1 and TRBJ1-1, with no clear D. Looked up from germline, CDR1 is SGHRS and CDR2 is YFSETQ. V shed 5 bases and J shed 5 bases, with 16 bases lying between them. This CDR3 comprises 14 residues. The CDR3 DNA sequence: TGCGCCAGCAGGACCGCTACATCGGGGACTGAAGCTTTCTTT. It specifies CASRTATSGTEAFF.

In this sample, this clonotype turned up a few times. V and J are TRBV24-1 and TRBJ2-1, with TRBD2 matching 9 bases. The trim removed 8 bases at V and 5 bases at J, leaving 6 bases unmatched. Germline-derived CDR1 and CDR2 are KGHDR and SFDVKD. CDR3 length: 14 amino acids. In DNA, the CDR3 is TGTGCCACCACGGCTAGCGGGGACCACAATGAGCAGTTCTTC. Amino acid sequence: CATTASGDHNEQFF.

The chain joins TRBV5-1 to TRBJ2-5; TRBD1 aligns across 12 bases. TRBJ2-7 explains the end of the DNA better; the J call may be wrong. The CDR3 has 16 amino acids. Germline V gives CDR1 SGHRS, CDR2 YFSETQ. The CDR3 region is CASSFAGQGATYEQYF. The CDR3 nucleotides are TGCGCCAGCAGCTTTGCGGGACAGGGGGCAACCTACGAGCAGTACTTC.

This chain links TRBV9 with TRBJ1-6; D not resolved. V lost 0 bases and J lost 7, with 14 bases in between. The CDR3 contains 16 residues. Per the germline V gene, CDR1 is SGDLS and CDR2 is YYNGEE. This CDR3 is CASSVEGLTQNSPLHF. CDR3 nucleotide sequence: TGTGCCAGCAGCGTAGAAGGTCTGACTCAAAATTCACCCCTCCACTTT.

This chain links TRBV12-3 or TRBV12-4 with TRBJ1-1; D is perhaps TRBD1 (6 bases). Deletions cut 1 base from V and 6 bases from J, with 12 bases between. The CDR3 is 14 residues long. The CDR3 bases are TGTGCCAGCAGTTTAGATGGGGGCATCCCTGAAGCTTTCTTT. This codes for CASSLDGGIPEAFF.

As to this clonotype: The junction departs from germline at one end; a sequencing error may be responsible. The chain recombines TRBV3-1 with TRBJ2-1; D perhaps matches TRBD2 (6 bases). The CDR3 spans 14 residues. Germline loops: CDR1 LGHDT, CDR2 YNNKEL (reference sequence). The CDR3 here is CASSLSGTDKEQFF. The CDR3 region has the DNA TGTGCCAGCAGCCTATCCGGGACTGACAAAGAGCAGTTCTTC.